The following is a TCR beta chain sequence with its context. The CDR3 runs to 13 residues. J lost 11 bases, V lost 3 bases, and 5 bases had no gene match. Germline V gene data show CDR1 as MGHRA and CDR2 as YSYEKL. Participant-given clinical history determined each cohort assignment. The data were produced by immunoSEQ multiplex PCR, yet TCRdb's version contains in-frame clones alone and is incomplete. The table shows roughly 260,000 clones, with approximately 90% occurring only once. These data are taken from a study of blood T cell repertoires in COVID-19. Study context: Material from acute and convalescent COVID-19 was sourced from the United States, Italy and Spain. Nucleic acid was either cDNA or gDNA, and it came from T cells, B-cell-depleted T cells, or PBMCs.

V usage is TRBV4-1 and J usage is TRBJ2-1; 9 bases align to TRBD1. The sequencing sample was made of PBMCs or T cells enriched from blood (not recorded which). The sequence was collected from a woman aged 25 to 39 with acute COVID-19. The CDR3 DNA follows: TGCGCCAGCAGCCAGGGACAGGGAGGTAAGCAGTTCTTC. Translated, it gives CASSQGQGGKQFF.